The 6 T cell receptor beta chains below all came from one sample that was sequenced in a study of cytomegalovirus exposure and HLA in healthy donors. The PCR made use of 60 Vbeta and 13 Jbeta primers. Produced via immunoSEQ multiplex PCR; TCRdb's table is partial and in-frame only. This sample carries approximately 160,000 clones, 68% of them seen once, and the ten largest clones take 2.8%. The specimen was PBMCs. Receptor source: a woman in her forties in good health and CMV-seropositive.

The chain couples TRBV25-1 to TRBJ1-2, with 7 nucleotides matching TRBD1. This CDR3 has 15 residues. V was pared by 1 base and J by 2 bases, with 4 bases of the junction left unmatched. Per germline, CDR1 MGHDK and CDR2 SYGVNS. CDR3 amino acids: CASSEWAGGNYGYTF. In DNA, the CDR3 is TGTGCCAGCAGTGAATGGGCAGGGGGGAACTATGGCTACACCTTC.

Only a few counts were recorded for this clone. The chain couples TRBV9 to TRBJ1-1; D remains ambiguous. Germline loops: CDR1 SGDLS, CDR2 YYNGEE. V was cut by 4 bases and J by 6 bases, with 16 bases left in between. CDR3 length: 14 amino acids. The CDR3 sequence: CASSPEGGFAEAFF. The CDR3 DNA sequence: TGTGCCAGCAGCCCCGAGGGCGGGTTCGCTGAAGCTTTCTTT.

In the case of this clone: One junction end disagrees with the germline gene, perhaps due to a read error. The J gene is TRBJ1-2, the V gene TRBV5-4; possible D gene TRBD1, 5 bases. Germline values: CDR1 SGHNT, CDR2 YYREEE (reference sequence). The CDR3 is 16 amino acids. CDR3 residues: CASSPLRGGTGYGYPF. The CDR3 nucleotides read TGTGCCAGCAGCCCTTTACGGGGGGGGACTGGCTATGGCTACCCCTTC.

V gene TRBV30 combines with J gene TRBJ2-3, with D perhaps matching TRBD2 (5 bases). Germline V gene lookup returns CDR1 GTSNPN and CDR2 SVGIG (reference sequence). V lost 4 bases, J lost 3 bases, and 23 bases lay in between. The CDR3 extends over 17 amino acids. In DNA, the CDR3 is TGTGCCTGGAAGAACCTATTACAAAGATCGGGGACAGATACGCAGTATTTT. Translating gives CAWKNLLQRSGTDTQYF.

The chain links TRBV11-1 to TRBJ1-3; 8 bases align to TRBD1. The CDR3 is made up of 14 amino acids. J was trimmed by 3 bases and V by 5 bases; bases with no gene match: 3. The germline V gene encodes CDR1 SGHAT and CDR2 FQDESV (reference sequence). The CDR3 DNA follows: TGTGCCAGCAGCCTCGACAGGGGTGGAAACACCATATATTTT. The encoded protein is CASSLDRGGNTIYF.

The genes are TRBV29-1 and TRBJ2-5, with 7 bases aligning to TRBD1. TRBJ2-7 explains the end of the DNA better; the J call may be wrong. The CDR3 length is 13 residues. Germline lookup yields CDR1 SQVTM and CDR2 ANQGSEA. The CDR3 nucleotides are TGCAGCGTTGAAGGACAGGGAAGATACGAGCAGTACTTC. Translating gives CSVEGQGRYEQYF.